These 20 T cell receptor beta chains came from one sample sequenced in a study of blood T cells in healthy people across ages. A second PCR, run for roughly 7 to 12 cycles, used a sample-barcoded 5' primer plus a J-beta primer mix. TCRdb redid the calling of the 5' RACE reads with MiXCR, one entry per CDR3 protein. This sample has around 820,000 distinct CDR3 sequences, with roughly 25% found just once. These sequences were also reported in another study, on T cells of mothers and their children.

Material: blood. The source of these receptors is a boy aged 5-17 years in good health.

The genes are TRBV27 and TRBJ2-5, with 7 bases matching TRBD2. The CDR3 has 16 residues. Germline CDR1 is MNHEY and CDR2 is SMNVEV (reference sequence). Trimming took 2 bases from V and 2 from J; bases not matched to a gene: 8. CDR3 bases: TGTGCCAGCAGTTTAGCCCCCGGGACTACACAAGAGACCCAGTACTTC. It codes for CASSLAPGTTQETQYF.

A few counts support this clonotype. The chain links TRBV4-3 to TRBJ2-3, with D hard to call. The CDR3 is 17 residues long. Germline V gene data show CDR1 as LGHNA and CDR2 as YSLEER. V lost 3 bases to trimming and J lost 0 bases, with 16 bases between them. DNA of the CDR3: TGCGCCAGCAGCCAGTCCCGAATAGGGCTTAGCACAGATACGCAGTATTTT. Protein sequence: CASSQSRIGLSTDTQYF.

The CDR3 DNA follows: TGTGCCACCAGCTCTCGGGGTTACGAGCAGTACTTC. Translated, it gives CATSSRGYEQYF. V is TRBV15 and J is TRBJ2-7, with TRBD2 as a possible D gene (5 bases). The germline gives CDR1 LNHNV, CDR2 YYDKDF (reference sequence). The CDR3 covers 12 residues. Trimming left V 5 bases short and J 4 bases short, with 9 bases between.

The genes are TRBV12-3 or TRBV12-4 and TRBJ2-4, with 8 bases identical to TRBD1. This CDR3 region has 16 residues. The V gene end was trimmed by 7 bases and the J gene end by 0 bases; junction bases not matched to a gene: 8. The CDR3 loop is CASTFGQGVAKNIQYF. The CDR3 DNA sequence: TGTGCCAGCACTTTCGGACAGGGAGTAGCCAAAAACATTCAGTACTTC.

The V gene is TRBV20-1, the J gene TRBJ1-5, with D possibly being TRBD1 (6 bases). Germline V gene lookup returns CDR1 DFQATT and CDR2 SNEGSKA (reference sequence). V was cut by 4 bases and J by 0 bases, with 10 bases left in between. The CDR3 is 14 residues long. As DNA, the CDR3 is TGCAGTGCTACCGGGACAAATAGCAATCAGCCCCAGCATTTT. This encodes CSATGTNSNQPQHF.

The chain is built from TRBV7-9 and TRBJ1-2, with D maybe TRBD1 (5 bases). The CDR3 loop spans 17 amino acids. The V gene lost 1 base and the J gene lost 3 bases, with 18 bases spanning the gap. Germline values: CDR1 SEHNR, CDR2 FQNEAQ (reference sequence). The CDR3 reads CASSLGAQGDGYYGYTF. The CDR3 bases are TGTGCCAGCAGCTTAGGGGCTCAGGGCGATGGGTACTATGGCTACACCTTC.

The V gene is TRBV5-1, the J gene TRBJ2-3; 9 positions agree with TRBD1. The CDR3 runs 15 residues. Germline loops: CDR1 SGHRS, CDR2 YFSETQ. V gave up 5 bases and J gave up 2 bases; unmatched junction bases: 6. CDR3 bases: TGCGCCAGCAGAGGACAGGGGTACAACACAGATACGCAGTATTTT. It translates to CASRGQGYNTDTQYF.

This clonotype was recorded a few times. The CDR3 DNA reads as TGTGCCTGGAGTCATGGACAGACCTACGAGCAGTACTTC. Its translation: CAWSHGQTYEQYF. V and J are TRBV30 and TRBJ2-7, with a possible D match to TRBD1 (6 bases). The CDR3 covers 13 residues. Germline-derived CDR1 and CDR2 are GTSNPN and SVGIG (reference sequence). V shed 2 bases and J shed 2 bases, with 10 bases lying between them.

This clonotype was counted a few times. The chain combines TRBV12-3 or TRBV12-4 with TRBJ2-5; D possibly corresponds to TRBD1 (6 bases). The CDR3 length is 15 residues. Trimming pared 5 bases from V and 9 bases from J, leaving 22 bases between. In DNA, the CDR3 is TGTGCCAGCAGTCCCCGGGACAATCTCCCTGGGGCCCAGTACTTC. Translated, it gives CASSPRDNLPGAQYF.

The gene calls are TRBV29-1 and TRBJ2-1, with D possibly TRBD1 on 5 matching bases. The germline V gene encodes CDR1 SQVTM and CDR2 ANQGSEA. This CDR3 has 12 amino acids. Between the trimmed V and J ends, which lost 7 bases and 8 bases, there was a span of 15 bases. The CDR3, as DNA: TGCAGCGGCAGGGCCCTTACCTATGAGCAGTTCTTC. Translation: CSGRALTYEQFF.

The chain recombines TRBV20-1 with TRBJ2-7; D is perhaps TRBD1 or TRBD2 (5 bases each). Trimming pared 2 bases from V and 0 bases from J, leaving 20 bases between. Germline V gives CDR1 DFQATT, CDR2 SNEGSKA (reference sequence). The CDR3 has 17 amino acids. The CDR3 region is CSARRLGMAGTSYEQYF. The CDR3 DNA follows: TGCAGTGCTAGAAGGTTGGGTATGGCAGGGACCTCCTACGAGCAGTACTTC.

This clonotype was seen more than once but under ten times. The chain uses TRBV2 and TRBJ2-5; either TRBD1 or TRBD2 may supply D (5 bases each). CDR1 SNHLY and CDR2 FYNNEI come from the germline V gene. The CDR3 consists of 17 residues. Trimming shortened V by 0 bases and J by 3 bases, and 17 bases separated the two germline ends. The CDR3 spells CASSEARGWAGEETQYF. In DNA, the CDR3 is TGTGCCAGCAGTGAAGCGAGGGGTTGGGCCGGGGAAGAGACCCAGTACTTC.

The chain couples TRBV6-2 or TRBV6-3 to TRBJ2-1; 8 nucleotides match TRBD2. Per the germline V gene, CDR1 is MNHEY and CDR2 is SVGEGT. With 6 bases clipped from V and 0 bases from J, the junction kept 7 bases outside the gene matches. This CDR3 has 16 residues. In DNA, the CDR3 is TGTGCCAGCAGCAGGACTAGCTGGAGCTCCTACAATGAGCAGTTCTTC. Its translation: CASSRTSWSSYNEQFF.

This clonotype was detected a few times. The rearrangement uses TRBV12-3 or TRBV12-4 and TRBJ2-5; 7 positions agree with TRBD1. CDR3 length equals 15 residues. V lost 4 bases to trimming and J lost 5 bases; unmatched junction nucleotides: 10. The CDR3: CASSWAGTVGETQYF. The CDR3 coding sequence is TGTGCCAGCAGTTGGGCCGGGACAGTGGGGGAGACCCAGTACTTC.

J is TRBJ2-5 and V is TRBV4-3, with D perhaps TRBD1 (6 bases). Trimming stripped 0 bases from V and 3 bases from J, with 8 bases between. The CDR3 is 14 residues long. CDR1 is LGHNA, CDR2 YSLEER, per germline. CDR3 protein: CASSQDRTEETQYF. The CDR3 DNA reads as TGCGCCAGCAGCCAAGATCGGACAGAAGAGACCCAGTACTTC.

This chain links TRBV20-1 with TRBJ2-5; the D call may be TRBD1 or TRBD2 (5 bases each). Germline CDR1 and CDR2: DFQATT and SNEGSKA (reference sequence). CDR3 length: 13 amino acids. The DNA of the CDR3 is TGCAGCGCTCCGGGACGGCCTCAAGAGACCCAGTACTTC. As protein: CSAPGRPQETQYF.

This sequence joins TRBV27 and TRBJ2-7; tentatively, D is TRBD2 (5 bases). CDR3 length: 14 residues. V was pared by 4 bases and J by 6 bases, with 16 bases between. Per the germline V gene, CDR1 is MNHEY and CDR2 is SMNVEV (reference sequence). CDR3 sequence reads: CASSWEQDFGEQYF. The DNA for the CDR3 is TGTGCCAGCAGTTGGGAGCAGGATTTCGGCGAGCAGTACTTC.

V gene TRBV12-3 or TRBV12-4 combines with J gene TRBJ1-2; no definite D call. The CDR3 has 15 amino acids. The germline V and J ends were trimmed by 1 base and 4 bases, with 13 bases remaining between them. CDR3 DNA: TGTGCCAGCAGTTTAGGGTTTTCGGCCGCCTATGGCTACACCTTC. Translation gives CASSLGFSAAYGYTF.

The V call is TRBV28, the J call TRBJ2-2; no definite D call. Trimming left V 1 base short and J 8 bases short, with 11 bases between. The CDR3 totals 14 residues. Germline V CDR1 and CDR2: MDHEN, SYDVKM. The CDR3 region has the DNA TGTGCCAGCAGTTTATCCATGGGGTCTGGGGAGCTGTTTTTT. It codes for CASSLSMGSGELFF.

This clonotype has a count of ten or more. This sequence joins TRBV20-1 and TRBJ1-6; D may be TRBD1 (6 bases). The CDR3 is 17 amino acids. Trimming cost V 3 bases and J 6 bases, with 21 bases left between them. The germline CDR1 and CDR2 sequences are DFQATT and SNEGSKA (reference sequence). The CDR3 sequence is CSASTLQGSGANSPLHF. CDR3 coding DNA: TGCAGTGCTAGCACCCTACAGGGATCGGGCGCTAATTCACCCCTCCACTTT.